The 3 T cell receptor beta chains below come from one sample, sequenced in a study of T-cell memory formation after mild COVID-19. MiXCR, applied by TCRdb to the 5' RACE reads, yields one record per CDR3 protein. The repertoire holds about 150,000 distinct CDR3 sequences, 14% seen once, with roughly 15% in the top ten. The sample taken for sequencing was PBMCs or a T cell subset sorted from them (not recorded which). All receptors derive from an adult woman who had mild COVID-19 (a few samples of this study predate the infection). Cell type and time point are not known.

The chain has TRBV7-9 and TRBJ2-1; possible D gene TRBD2, 6 bases. The V gene's germline CDR1 is SEHNR and CDR2 FQNEAQ (reference sequence). The CDR3 is made up of 16 amino acids. Trimming pared 1 base from V and 1 base from J, leaving 11 bases between. As DNA, the CDR3 is TGTGCCAGCAGCTTAGGGCGGGACTCTTCCTACAATGAGCAGTTCTTC. It specifies CASSLGRDSSYNEQFF.

In this sample, this clonotype turned up a few times. V is TRBV18 and J is TRBJ2-3; tentatively, D is TRBD2 (6 bases). CDR1 is KGHSH and CDR2 is LQKENI in the germline V gene. Trimming shortened V by 1 base and J by 4 bases, and 12 bases separated the two germline ends. The CDR3 is made up of 15 amino acids. CDR3 loop: CASSPRGGKADTQYF. The CDR3 DNA sequence: TGTGCCAGCTCACCACGTGGAGGGAAGGCAGATACGCAGTATTTT.

This clonotype was picked up a small number of times. This sequence joins TRBV7-6 and TRBJ2-1; no reliable D call. V dropped 5 bases and J dropped 0 bases, with 14 bases sitting between them. CDR1 is SGHVS and CDR2 is FNYEAQ in the germline V gene. The CDR3 length is 16 residues. The CDR3 DNA reads as TGTGCCAGCAGCCGCCTACTTCCGAGCTCCTACAATGAGCAGTTCTTC. Protein sequence: CASSRLLPSSYNEQFF.